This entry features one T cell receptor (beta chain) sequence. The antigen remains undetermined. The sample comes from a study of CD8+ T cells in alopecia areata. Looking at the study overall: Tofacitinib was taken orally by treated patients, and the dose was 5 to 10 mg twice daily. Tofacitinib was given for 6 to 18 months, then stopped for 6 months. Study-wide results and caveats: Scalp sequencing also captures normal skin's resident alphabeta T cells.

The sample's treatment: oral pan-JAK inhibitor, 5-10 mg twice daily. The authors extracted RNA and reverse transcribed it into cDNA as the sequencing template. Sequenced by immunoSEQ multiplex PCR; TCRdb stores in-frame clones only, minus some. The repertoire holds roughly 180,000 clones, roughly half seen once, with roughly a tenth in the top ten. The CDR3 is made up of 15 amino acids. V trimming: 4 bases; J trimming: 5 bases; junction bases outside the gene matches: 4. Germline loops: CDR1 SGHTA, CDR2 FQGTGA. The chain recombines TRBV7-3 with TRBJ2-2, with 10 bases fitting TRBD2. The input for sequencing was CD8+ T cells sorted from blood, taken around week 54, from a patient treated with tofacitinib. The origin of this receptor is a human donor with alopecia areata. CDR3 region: CASSSGLAHTGELFF. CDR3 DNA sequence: TGTGCCAGCAGCTCGGGACTAGCGCATACCGGGGAGCTGTTTTTT.